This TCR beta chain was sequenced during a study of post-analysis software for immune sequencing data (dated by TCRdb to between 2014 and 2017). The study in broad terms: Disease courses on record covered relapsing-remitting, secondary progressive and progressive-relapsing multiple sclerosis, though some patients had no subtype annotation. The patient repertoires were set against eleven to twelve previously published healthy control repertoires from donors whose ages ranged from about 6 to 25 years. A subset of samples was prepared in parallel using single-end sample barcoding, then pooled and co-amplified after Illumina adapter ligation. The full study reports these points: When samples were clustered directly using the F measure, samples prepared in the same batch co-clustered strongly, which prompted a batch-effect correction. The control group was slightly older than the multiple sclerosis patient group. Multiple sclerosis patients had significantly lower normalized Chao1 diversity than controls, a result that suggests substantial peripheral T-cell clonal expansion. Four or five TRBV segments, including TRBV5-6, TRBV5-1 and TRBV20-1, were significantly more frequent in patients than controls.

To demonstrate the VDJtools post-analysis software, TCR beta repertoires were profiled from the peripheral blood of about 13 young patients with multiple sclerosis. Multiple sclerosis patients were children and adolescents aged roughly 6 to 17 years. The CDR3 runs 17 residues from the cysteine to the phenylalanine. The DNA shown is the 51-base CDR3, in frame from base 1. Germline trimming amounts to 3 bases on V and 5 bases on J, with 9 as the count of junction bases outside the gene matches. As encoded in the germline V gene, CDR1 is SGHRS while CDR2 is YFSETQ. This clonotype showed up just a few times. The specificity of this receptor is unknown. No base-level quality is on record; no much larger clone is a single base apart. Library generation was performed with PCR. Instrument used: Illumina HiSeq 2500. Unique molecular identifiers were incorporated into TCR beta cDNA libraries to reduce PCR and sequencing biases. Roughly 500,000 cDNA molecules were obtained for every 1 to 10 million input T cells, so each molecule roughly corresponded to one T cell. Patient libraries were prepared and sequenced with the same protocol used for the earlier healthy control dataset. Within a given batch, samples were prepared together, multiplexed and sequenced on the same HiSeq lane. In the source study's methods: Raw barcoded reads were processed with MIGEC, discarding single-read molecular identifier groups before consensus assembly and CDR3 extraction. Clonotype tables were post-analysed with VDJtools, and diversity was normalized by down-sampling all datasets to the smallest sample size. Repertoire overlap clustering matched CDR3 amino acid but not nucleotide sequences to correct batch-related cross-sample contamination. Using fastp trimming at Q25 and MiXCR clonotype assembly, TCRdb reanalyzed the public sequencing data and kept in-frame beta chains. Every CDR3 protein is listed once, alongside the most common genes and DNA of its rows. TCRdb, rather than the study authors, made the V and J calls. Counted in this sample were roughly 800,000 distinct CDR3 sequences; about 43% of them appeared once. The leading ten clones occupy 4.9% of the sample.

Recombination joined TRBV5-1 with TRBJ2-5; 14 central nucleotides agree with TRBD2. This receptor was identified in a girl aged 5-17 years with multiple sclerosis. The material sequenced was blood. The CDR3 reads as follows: CASSSMTSGRGSETQYF. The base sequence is TGCGCCAGCAGCTCTATGACTAGCGGGAGGGGATCGGAGACCCAGTACTTC.